Listed below are T cell receptor beta chains from one sample, sequenced in a study of blood T cell repertoires in COVID-19. Assay: immunoSEQ multiplex PCR; the TCRdb copy retains only in-frame clones and omits some. The repertoire has approximately 120,000 clones, around 89% of them found once; the top ten carry 15% to 20%. The sequenced material came from peripheral blood. These receptors were collected from a human donor with acute or convalescent COVID-19. The donor label of this sample is uncertain. Each CDR3 is given with its conserved first and last residue. D genes are given only for firm matches. The listing skips clone size in some rows; elsewhere it reads once, few, many or a size class.

CDR3nt: TGCAGCGCCTCGACAGGGGCCCTAAACTATGGCTACACCTTC
CDR3aa: CSASTGALNYGYTF
abundance: -
d_gene: TRBD1
j_gene: TRBJ1-2
v_gene: TRBV29-1

CDR3nt: TGTGCCAGTAGTACACTGACAGGGCCCTCAGATACGCAGTATTTT
CDR3aa: CASSTLTGPSDTQYF
abundance: -
d_gene: TRBD1
j_gene: TRBJ2-3
v_gene: TRBV19

CDR3nt: TGTGCCAGCAGCCCGGGGGACAGGGGCCCCGAGACCCAGTACTTC
CDR3aa: CASSPGDRGPETQYF
abundance: -
d_gene: TRBD1
j_gene: TRBJ2-5
v_gene: TRBV4-2

CDR3nt: TGTGCCAGCAGTGCGACGGGACAGGGTGGGGAAAAACTGTTTTTT
CDR3aa: CASSATGQGGEKLFF
abundance: -
d_gene: TRBD1
j_gene: TRBJ1-4
v_gene: TRBV27

CDR3nt: TGTGCCAGCAGTGAACGGCTGGAGTTCTACGAGCAGTACTTC
CDR3aa: CASSERLEFYEQYF
abundance: -
d_gene: -
j_gene: TRBJ2-7
v_gene: TRBV6-1

CDR3nt: TGTGCCAGCACCTTGGGGGCGAAGCAGCCCCAGCATTTT
CDR3aa: CASTLGAKQPQHF
abundance: few
d_gene: -
j_gene: TRBJ1-5
v_gene: TRBV7-2

CDR3nt: TGTGCCTGGAGCCCTGGACAGGGGGTAGGAAACACCATATATTTT
CDR3aa: CAWSPGQGVGNTIYF
abundance: -
d_gene: TRBD1
j_gene: TRBJ1-3
v_gene: TRBV30

CDR3nt: TGTGCCAGCAGTGCACAGGGGGCGATCGGTACTGAAGCTTTCTTT
CDR3aa: CASSAQGAIGTEAFF
abundance: -
d_gene: TRBD1
j_gene: TRBJ1-1
v_gene: TRBV28

CDR3nt: TGCGCCAGCAGCCCAATAGCGGGGGGTAGCACAGATACGCAGTATTTT
CDR3aa: CASSPIAGGSTDTQYF
abundance: -
d_gene: TRBD2
j_gene: TRBJ2-3
v_gene: TRBV5-1

CDR3nt: TGCGCCAGCAGCCAAGGCGGCGGAGGTCCCCATCTAGGAAACACCATATATTTT
CDR3aa: CASSQGGGGPHLGNTIYF
abundance: -
d_gene: -
j_gene: TRBJ1-3
v_gene: TRBV4-1

CDR3nt: TGTGCCAGCAGTTTACCCGCCCAGGGGGCCTATGGCTACACCTTC
CDR3aa: CASSLPAQGAYGYTF
abundance: once
d_gene: TRBD1
j_gene: TRBJ1-2
v_gene: TRBV28

CDR3nt: TGTGCCAGCTCACCCCTCGACAGGGGGGGTTATGGCTACACCTTC
CDR3aa: CASSPLDRGGYGYTF
abundance: -
d_gene: TRBD1
j_gene: TRBJ1-2
v_gene: TRBV18

CDR3nt: TGCGCCAGCAGCCACGGGACTCTCACAGATACGCAGTATTTT
CDR3aa: CASSHGTLTDTQYF
abundance: -
d_gene: -
j_gene: TRBJ2-3
v_gene: TRBV4-1

CDR3nt: TGCGCCAGCAGCCGGAGCCCTGGGACAGGGGATGAAAAACTGTTTTTT
CDR3aa: CASSRSPGTGDEKLFF
abundance: -
d_gene: TRBD1
j_gene: TRBJ1-4
v_gene: TRBV4-1

CDR3nt: TGCGCCAGCAGCTTGGGGCAGGTTGGAAACACCATATATTTT
CDR3aa: CASSLGQVGNTIYF
abundance: once
d_gene: -
j_gene: TRBJ1-3
v_gene: TRBV5-1

CDR3nt: TGTGCCAGCAGCAAAGCCGCGGGACTAGCGGGGTCCTACGAGCAGTACTTC
CDR3aa: CASSKAAGLAGSYEQYF
abundance: -
d_gene: TRBD2
j_gene: TRBJ2-7
v_gene: TRBV7-2

CDR3nt: TGCAGCGTTCTTGTTGGGGCCAAGACTGAAGCTTTCTTT
CDR3aa: CSVLVGAKTEAFF
abundance: -
d_gene: -
j_gene: TRBJ1-1
v_gene: TRBV29-1

CDR3nt: TGTGCCACCAGCAGAGAAAGGGCCGCAGGGGGCCTGGGCGAGCAGTACTTC
CDR3aa: CATSRERAAGGLGEQYF
abundance: -
d_gene: TRBD1
j_gene: TRBJ2-7
v_gene: TRBV15

CDR3nt: TGTGCCAGCAGTAACCTAGCTGATACGCAGTATTTT
CDR3aa: CASSNLADTQYF
abundance: -
d_gene: -
j_gene: TRBJ2-3
v_gene: TRBV6-5

CDR3nt: TGCGCCAGCAGCCGGAGCGGGGTCACAGATACGCAGTATTTT
CDR3aa: CASSRSGVTDTQYF
abundance: -
d_gene: TRBD2
j_gene: TRBJ2-3
v_gene: TRBV5-1

CDR3nt: TGTGCCAGCAGTTATGGTCTAGCGGGGCCCACCGGGGAGCTGTTTTTT
CDR3aa: CASSYGLAGPTGELFF
abundance: -
d_gene: TRBD2
j_gene: TRBJ2-2
v_gene: TRBV6-6

CDR3nt: TGTGCCACCAGTGCGACAGTAACTAATGAAAAACTGTTTTTT
CDR3aa: CATSATVTNEKLFF
abundance: -
d_gene: -
j_gene: TRBJ1-4
v_gene: TRBV24-1

CDR3nt: TGTGCCAGCAGCGGGACAGCTAATTCCGATACGCAGTATTTT
CDR3aa: CASSGTANSDTQYF
abundance: -
d_gene: -
j_gene: TRBJ2-3
v_gene: TRBV9